These T cell receptor beta chains were read from a single sample in a study of cytomegalovirus exposure and HLA in healthy donors. Produced via immunoSEQ multiplex PCR; TCRdb's table is partial and in-frame only. The table has roughly 250,000 clones, over 70% seen once. Specimen: PBMCs. All receptors derive from a girl aged 2 to 9 in good health and CMV-seronegative. CDR3s include the opening cysteine and the closing phenylalanine or tryptophan. A D gene is named only where the DNA matches it firmly. Expanded clones get a size class; other rows say once, few or many, or leave the size out.

TRBJ2-5 . . TRBV28 CASSPDRMLETQYF TGTGCCAGCAGTCCTGACAGGATGTTGGAGACCCAGTACTTC
TRBJ2-7 TRBD1 few TRBV4-2 CASSPGQGDSSYEQYF TGTGCCAGCAGCCCCGGACAGGGGGATTCCTCCTACGAGCAGTACTTC
TRBJ2-1 . once TRBV7-2 CASSLGGLNSGEQFF TGTGCCAGCAGCTTAGGGGGCTTAAATAGTGGTGAGCAGTTCTTC
TRBJ2-5 TRBD1 . TRBV14 CASSPQGAQETQYF TGTGCCAGCAGCCCGCAGGGGGCCCAAGAGACCCAGTACTTC
TRBJ1-1 . . TRBV6-1 CASSQLIAFHEEAFF TGTGCCAGCAGTCAATTGATCGCGTTCCATGAGGAAGCTTTCTTT
TRBJ2-7 TRBD2 . TRBV28 CASSTPLAGVHEQYF TGTGCCAGCAGCACCCCACTAGCGGGAGTACACGAGCAGTACTTC
TRBJ2-7 TRBD2 few TRBV27 CASSPSGRALYEQYF TGTGCCAGCAGCCCCAGCGGGAGGGCCCTGTACGAGCAGTACTTC
TRBJ2-2 . . TRBV5-4 CASSLLWGRRTGELFF TGTGCCAGCAGTCTCCTTTGGGGGCGTCGGACCGGGGAGCTGTTTTTT
TRBJ2-6 . . TRBV12-5 CASGPEGANVLTF TGTGCTAGTGGCCCGGAGGGGGCCAACGTCCTGACTTTC
TRBJ1-1 TRBD1 . TRBV30 CAWRDRGVSEAFF TGTGCCTGGCGTGACAGGGGAGTGTCTGAAGCTTTCTTT
TRBJ1-2 TRBD1 . TRBV13 CASSLAGTGFGYTF TGTGCCAGCAGCTTGGCCGGGACAGGGTTTGGCTACACCTTC
TRBJ1-3 . . TRBV10-3 CATSSVNGAGNTIYF TGTGCCACCTCGAGCGTTAACGGTGCTGGAAACACCATATATTTT
TRBJ2-1 . . TRBV27 CASSLLGTEYYNEQFF TGTGCCAGCAGTCTCTTAGGAACGGAGTATTACAATGAGCAGTTCTTC
TRBJ1-1 . once TRBV27 CASTLRTGLNTEAFF TGTGCCAGCACCCTCCGAACAGGACTGAACACTGAAGCTTTCTTT
TRBJ1-2 . . TRBV27 CASSSQGARNYGYTF TGTGCCAGCAGTTCACAGGGCGCCCGGAACTATGGCTACACCTTC
TRBJ2-1 . . TRBV4-1 CASSFKRQGSYNEQFF TGCGCCAGCAGCTTCAAGCGTCAGGGGTCCTACAATGAGCAGTTCTTC
TRBJ2-7 . . TRBV5-5 CASTLLAEVYEQYF TGTGCCAGCACGCTACTAGCAGAAGTCTACGAGCAGTACTTC
TRBJ2-1 TRBD2 . TRBV15 CATSRGSGRADNEQFF TGTGCCACCAGCAGGGGAAGCGGGAGGGCCGACAATGAGCAGTTCTTC
TRBJ1-1 . . TRBV27 CASSPPGFTEAFF TGTGCCAGCAGCCCACCGGGTTTCACTGAAGCTTTCTTT
TRBJ2-7 TRBD1 . TRBV29-1 CSVEGGQGPVEQYF TGCAGCGTTGAAGGAGGACAGGGGCCGGTCGAGCAGTACTTC
TRBJ2-7 . few TRBV18 CASSPPGGAYEQYF TGTGCCAGCTCACCCCCCGGGGGTGCCTACGAGCAGTACTTC
TRBJ2-2 TRBD1 . TRBV19 CASRGTALTGELFF TGTGCCAGTAGAGGGACAGCCCTCACCGGGGAGCTGTTTTTT
TRBJ1-5 TRBD1 . TRBV4-2 CASSQEPPGQGTPQHF TGTGCCAGCAGCCAAGAGCCCCCGGGACAGGGAACGCCCCAGCATTTT
TRBJ2-5 . once TRBV7-3 CASSPPGEETQYF TGTGCCAGCAGCCCTCCGGGAGAAGAGACCCAGTACTTC
TRBJ1-2 . . TRBV18 CASSPLISGVDYGYTF TGTGCCAGCTCACCACTGATCTCAGGGGTAGACTATGGCTACACCTTC
TRBJ2-6 . . TRBV28 CASSLALRTAGANVLTF TGTGCCAGCAGTTTGGCACTCCGGACAGCTGGGGCCAACGTCCTGACTTTC
TRBJ2-7 TRBD2 . TRBV27 CASRTSGRGYEQYF TGTGCCAGCAGGACTAGCGGGAGAGGGTACGAGCAGTACTTC
TRBJ2-7 TRBD2 . TRBV4-1 CASSTRLAGGSPYEQYF TGCGCCAGCAGCACCCGACTAGCGGGAGGGTCTCCCTACGAGCAGTACTTC
TRBJ2-7 TRBD1 once TRBV5-1 CASSLAGQGTYEQYF TGCGCCAGCAGCCTGGCAGGACAGGGGACCTACGAGCAGTACTTC
TRBJ2-1 TRBD2 once TRBV27 CASSLSSSGYNEQFF TGTGCCAGCAGTTTATCGTCTAGCGGATACAATGAGCAGTTCTTC
TRBJ2-7 TRBD2 . TRBV7-2 CASSSRLGRAYEQYF TGTGCCAGCAGCTCCCGTCTTGGGAGGGCCTACGAGCAGTACTTC
TRBJ2-7 . . TRBV9 CASSANLGGYEQYF TGTGCCAGCAGCGCAAACCTCGGAGGCTACGAGCAGTACTTC
TRBJ2-7 . once TRBV7-7 CASSSHWGKQYF TGTGCCAGCAGCTCGCACTGGGGCAAGCAGTACTTC
TRBJ2-1 . . TRBV6-5 CASGQSSYNEQFF TGTGCCAGTGGGCAGAGCTCTTACAATGAGCAGTTCTTC
TRBJ2-5 . . TRBV12-5 CASGFGRKYQETQYF TGTGCTAGTGGTTTTGGCAGAAAGTACCAAGAGACCCAGTACTTC
TRBJ2-1 TRBD2 . TRBV18 CASSPPFLAGAYEQFF TGTGCCAGCTCACCACCGTTTCTAGCGGGAGCGTATGAGCAGTTCTTC
TRBJ2-2 . few TRBV11-2 CASSLVATSEGELFF TGTGCCAGCAGCTTAGTGGCGACTTCGGAGGGGGAGCTGTTTTTT
TRBJ1-1 . few TRBV2 CASRAGPGDPLPNTEAFF TGTGCCAGCAGAGCCGGGCCGGGGGACCCCCTACCTAACACTGAAGCTTTCTTT
TRBJ1-5 . . TRBV2 CASSEVYSNQPQHF TGTGCCAGCAGTGAAGTGTATAGCAATCAGCCCCAGCATTTT
TRBJ1-2 TRBD1 . TRBV27 CASSLGQGVDGYTF TGTGCCAGCAGTTTAGGTCAGGGGGTAGATGGCTACACCTTC
TRBJ1-2 . . TRBV19 CASSIGVYGSSGYTF TGTGCCAGTAGTATAGGAGTGTACGGCTCTAGTGGCTACACCTTC
TRBJ1-1 . . TRBV10-3 CAISESRQSGEAFF TGTGCCATCAGTGAGTCCAGACAGTCTGGTGAAGCTTTCTTT
TRBJ2-1 TRBD2 . TRBV19 CASSIGLAGNEQFF TGTGCCAGTAGTATAGGTTTAGCGGGAAATGAGCAGTTCTTC
TRBJ1-1 TRBD1 . TRBV27 CASSSRGSQAAFF TGTGCCAGCAGTTCCAGGGGGAGTCAAGCGGCTTTCTTT
TRBJ2-3 . . TRBV6-6 CASSYSLNSGADTQYF TGTGCCAGCAGTTACTCCCTCAACTCAGGGGCAGATACGCAGTATTTT
TRBJ1-3 TRBD1 . TRBV5-1 CASSMTGTNKNTIYF TGCGCCAGCAGTATGACAGGGACGAATAAAAACACCATATATTTT
TRBJ1-2 . . TRBV28 CASISRGGYTF TGTGCCAGCATTTCTCGGGGTGGCTACACCTTC
TRBJ2-1 . . TRBV21-1 CASSKRPSGPLGSEQFF TGTGCCAGCAGCAAACGACCCAGCGGCCCCCTCGGAAGTGAGCAGTTCTTC